This T cell receptor beta chain was captured by sequencing in a study of graft-versus-host responses after intestinal transplantation. The wider study: The recipients all started with anti-thymocyte globulin induction and then took tacrolimus and steroids for 3 to 4 years.

To note about this clone: Its antigen is as yet unknown.

Whole-study results and caveats: Recipient bone marrow held GvH clones, some seen earlier in ileum or blood. Some patients had graft-donor T cell macrochimerism. In their allografts, the ratios of graft-versus-host to host-versus-graft T cell clones were high.

The germline V gene encodes CDR1 SGHDT and CDR2 YYEEEE. Trimming cost V 0 bases and J 3 bases, with 7 bases left between them. The CDR3 runs 13 residues. The protocol was immunoSEQ multiplex PCR, while the TCRdb copy is restricted to in-frame clones and leaves out a portion. The table has 90,000 to 120,000 clones, 87% seen once. This chain connects TRBV5-6 to TRBJ2-7, with D hard to call. Sequences were derived from unstimulated CD4+ T cells sorted from spleen or lymph node cells, sampled before transplant. This receptor was taken from a human donor who was the organ donor for an intestinal transplant. CDR3 amino acids: CASSLEPGYEQYF. DNA for the CDR3: TGTGCCAGCAGCTTGGAACCGGGCTACGAGCAGTACTTC.